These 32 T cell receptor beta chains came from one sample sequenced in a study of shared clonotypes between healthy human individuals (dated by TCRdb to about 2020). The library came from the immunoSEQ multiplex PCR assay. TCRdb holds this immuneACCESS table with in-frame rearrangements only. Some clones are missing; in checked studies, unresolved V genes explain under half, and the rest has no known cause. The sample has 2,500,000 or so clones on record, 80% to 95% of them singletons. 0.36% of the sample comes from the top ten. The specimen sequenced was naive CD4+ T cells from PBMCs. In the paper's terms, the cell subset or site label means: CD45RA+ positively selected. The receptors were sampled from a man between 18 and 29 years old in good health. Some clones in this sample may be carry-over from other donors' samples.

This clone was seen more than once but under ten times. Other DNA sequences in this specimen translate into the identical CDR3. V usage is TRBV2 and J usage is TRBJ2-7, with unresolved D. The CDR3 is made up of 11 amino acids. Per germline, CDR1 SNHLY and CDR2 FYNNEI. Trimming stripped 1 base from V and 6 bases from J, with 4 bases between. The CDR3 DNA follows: TGTGCCAGCAGTGAAGGTAGCGAGCAGTACTTC. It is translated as CASSEGSEQYF.

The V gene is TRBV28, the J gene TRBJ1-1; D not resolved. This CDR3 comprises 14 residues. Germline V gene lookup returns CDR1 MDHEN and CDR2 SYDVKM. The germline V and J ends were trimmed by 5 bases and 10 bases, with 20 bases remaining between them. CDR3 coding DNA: TGTGCCAGCAGTGCGGGCGGGAGTGTTGGGCGAGCTTTCTTT. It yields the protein CASSAGGSVGRAFF. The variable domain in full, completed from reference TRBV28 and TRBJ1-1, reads DVKVTQSSRYLVKRTGEKVFLECVQDMDHENMFWYRQDPGLGLRLIYFSYDVKMKEKGDIPEGYSVSREKKERFSLILESASTNQTSMYLCASSAGGSVGRAFFGQGTRLTVV.

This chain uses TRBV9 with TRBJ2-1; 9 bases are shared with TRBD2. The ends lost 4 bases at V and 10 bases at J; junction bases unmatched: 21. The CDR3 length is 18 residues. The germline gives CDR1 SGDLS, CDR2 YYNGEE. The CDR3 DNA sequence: TGTGCCAGCAGCCCACCCCGGACTAGCGAGATACAAAGGGGCGAGCAGTTCTTC. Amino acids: CASSPPRTSEIQRGEQFF.

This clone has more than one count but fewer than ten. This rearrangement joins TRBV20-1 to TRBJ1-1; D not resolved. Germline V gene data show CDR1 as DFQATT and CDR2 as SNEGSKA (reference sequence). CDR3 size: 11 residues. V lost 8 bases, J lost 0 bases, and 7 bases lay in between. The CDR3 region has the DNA TGCAGTCCCCGGGTGAACACTGAAGCTTTCTTT. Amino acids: CSPRVNTEAFF.

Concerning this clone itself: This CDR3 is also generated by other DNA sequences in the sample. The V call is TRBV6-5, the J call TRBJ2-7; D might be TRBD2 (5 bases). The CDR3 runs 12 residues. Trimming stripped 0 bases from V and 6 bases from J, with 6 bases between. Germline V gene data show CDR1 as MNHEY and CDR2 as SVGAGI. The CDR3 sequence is CASSYSSGEQYF. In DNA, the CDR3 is TGTGCCAGCAGTTACTCGAGCGGCGAGCAGTACTTC.

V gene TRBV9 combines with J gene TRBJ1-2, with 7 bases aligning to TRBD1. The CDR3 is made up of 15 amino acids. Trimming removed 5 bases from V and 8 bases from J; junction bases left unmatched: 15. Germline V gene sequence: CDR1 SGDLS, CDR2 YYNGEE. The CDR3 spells CASRTSDGQVGGYTF. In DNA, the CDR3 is TGTGCCAGCAGGACCTCCGACGGACAGGTGGGAGGCTACACCTTC.

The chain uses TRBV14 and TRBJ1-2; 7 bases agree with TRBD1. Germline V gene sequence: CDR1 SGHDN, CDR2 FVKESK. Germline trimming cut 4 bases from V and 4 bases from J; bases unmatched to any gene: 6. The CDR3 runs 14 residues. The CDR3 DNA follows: TGTGCCAGCAGCCTCACCGGGACAGTCTATGGCTACACCTTC. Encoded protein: CASSLTGTVYGYTF.

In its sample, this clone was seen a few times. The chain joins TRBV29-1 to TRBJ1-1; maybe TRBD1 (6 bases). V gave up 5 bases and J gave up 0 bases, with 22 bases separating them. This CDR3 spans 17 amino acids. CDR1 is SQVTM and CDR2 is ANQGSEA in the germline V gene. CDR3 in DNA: TGCAGCGTTCGGAAAATCACAGGGAGCTTCTTGAACACTGAAGCTTTCTTT. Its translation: CSVRKITGSFLNTEAFF. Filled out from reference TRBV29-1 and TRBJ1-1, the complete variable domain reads SAVISQKPSRDICQRGTSLTIQCQVDSQVTMMFWYRQQPGQSLTLIATANQGSEATYESGFVIDKFPISRPNLTFSTLTVSNMSPEDSSIYLCSVRKITGSFLNTEAFFGQGTRLTVV.

The CDR3 loop is CASSEGLHSAGARGNQPQHF. The DNA for the CDR3 is TGTGCCAGCAGTGAAGGTCTCCATTCGGCAGGAGCTAGGGGCAATCAGCCCCAGCATTTT. J is TRBJ1-5 and V is TRBV6-1, with D unresolved. Germline loops: CDR1 MNHNS, CDR2 SASEGT. The V and J ends lost 1 base and 2 bases respectively, with 24 bases between them. The CDR3 length is 20 residues.

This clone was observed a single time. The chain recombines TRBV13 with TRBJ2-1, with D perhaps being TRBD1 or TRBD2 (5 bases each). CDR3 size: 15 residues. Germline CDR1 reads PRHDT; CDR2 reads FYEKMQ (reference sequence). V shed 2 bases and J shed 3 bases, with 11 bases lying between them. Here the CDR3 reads CASSLLVGDYNEQFF. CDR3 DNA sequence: TGTGCCAGCAGCTTATTGGTGGGGGACTACAATGAGCAGTTCTTC.

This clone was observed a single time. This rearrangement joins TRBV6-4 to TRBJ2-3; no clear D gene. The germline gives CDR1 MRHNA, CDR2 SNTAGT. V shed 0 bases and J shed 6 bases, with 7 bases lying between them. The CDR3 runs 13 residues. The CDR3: CASSDSSRDTQYF. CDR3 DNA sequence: TGTGCCAGCAGTGACTCCAGTAGGGATACGCAGTATTTT.

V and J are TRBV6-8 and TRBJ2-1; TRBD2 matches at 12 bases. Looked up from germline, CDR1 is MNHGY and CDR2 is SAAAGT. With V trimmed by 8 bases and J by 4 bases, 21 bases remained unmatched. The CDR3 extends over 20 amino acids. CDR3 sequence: CASCTKKRLRTSGDYNEQFF. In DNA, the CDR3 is TGTGCCAGCTGCACGAAGAAGAGACTGCGGACTAGCGGGGATTACAATGAGCAGTTCTTC.

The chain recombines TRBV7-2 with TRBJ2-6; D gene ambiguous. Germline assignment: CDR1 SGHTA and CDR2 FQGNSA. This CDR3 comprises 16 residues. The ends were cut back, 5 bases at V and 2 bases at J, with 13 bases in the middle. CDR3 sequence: CASSPTSTAGANVLTF. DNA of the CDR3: TGTGCCAGCAGCCCCACCTCCACCGCTGGGGCCAACGTCCTGACTTTC.

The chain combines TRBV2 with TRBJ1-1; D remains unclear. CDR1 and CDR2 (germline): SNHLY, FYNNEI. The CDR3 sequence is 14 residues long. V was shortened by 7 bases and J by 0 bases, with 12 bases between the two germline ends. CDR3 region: CASTPGIMNTEAFF. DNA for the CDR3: TGTGCCAGCACCCCCGGGATTATGAACACTGAAGCTTTCTTT.

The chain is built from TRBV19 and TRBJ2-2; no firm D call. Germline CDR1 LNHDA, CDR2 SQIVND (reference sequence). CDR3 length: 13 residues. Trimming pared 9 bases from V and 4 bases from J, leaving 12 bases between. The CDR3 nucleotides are TGTGCCAGCACCCGGGTCTTCACCGGGGAGCTGTTTTTT. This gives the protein CASTRVFTGELFF.

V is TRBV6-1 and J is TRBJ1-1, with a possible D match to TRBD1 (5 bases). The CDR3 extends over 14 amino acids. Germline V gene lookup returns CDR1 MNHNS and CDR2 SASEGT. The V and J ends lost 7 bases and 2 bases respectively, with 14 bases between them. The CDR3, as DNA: TGTGCCAGCATCTTGGGGGGACCCAACACTGAAGCTTTCTTT. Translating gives CASILGGPNTEAFF.

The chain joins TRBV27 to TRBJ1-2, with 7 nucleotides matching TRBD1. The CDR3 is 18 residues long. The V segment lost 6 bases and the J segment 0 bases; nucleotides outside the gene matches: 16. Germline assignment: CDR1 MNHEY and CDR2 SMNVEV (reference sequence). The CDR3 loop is CASSSHYDLGQTNYGYTF. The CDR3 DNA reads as TGTGCCAGCAGCTCCCATTACGACCTGGGACAGACTAACTATGGCTACACCTTC.

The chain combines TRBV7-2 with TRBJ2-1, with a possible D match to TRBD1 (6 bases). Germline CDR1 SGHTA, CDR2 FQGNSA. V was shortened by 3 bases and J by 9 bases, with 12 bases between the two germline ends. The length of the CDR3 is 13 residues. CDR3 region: CASSLKDRVEQFF. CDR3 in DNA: TGTGCCAGCAGCTTGAAGGACAGAGTTGAGCAGTTCTTC.

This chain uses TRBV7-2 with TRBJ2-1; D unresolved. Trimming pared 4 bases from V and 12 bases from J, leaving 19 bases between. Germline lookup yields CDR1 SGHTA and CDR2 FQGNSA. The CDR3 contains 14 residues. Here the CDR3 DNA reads TGTGCCAGCAGCTGGATCACGCAAGAGACCGGGCAGTTCTTC. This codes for CASSWITQETGQFF.

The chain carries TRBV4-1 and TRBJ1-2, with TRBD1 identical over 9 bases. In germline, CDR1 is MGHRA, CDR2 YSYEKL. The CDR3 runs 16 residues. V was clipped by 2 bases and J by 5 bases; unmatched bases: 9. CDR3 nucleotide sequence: TGCGCCAGCAGCCAAATGGAGACAGGGGGTATTTATGGCTACACCTTC. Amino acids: CASSQMETGGIYGYTF.

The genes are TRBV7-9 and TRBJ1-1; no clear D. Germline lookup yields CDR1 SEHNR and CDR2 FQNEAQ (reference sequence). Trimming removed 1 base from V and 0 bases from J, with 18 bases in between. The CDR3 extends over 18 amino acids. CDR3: CASSLVFSWDRMNTEAFF. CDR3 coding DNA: TGTGCCAGCAGCTTAGTCTTCTCCTGGGATAGGATGAACACTGAAGCTTTCTTT.

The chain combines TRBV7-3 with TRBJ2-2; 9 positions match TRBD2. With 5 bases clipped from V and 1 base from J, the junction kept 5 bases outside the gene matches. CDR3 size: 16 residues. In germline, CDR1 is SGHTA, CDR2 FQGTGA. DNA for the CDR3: TGTGCCAGCAGCCTAGCGGGGATCGGGAACACCGGGGAGCTGTTTTTT. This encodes CASSLAGIGNTGELFF.

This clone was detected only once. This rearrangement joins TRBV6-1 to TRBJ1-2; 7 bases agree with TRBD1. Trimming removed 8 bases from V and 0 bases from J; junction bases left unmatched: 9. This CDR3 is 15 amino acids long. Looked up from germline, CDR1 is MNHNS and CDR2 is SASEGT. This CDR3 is CASGQASYSNYGYTF. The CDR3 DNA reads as TGTGCCAGCGGACAGGCCTCCTACTCTAACTATGGCTACACCTTC.

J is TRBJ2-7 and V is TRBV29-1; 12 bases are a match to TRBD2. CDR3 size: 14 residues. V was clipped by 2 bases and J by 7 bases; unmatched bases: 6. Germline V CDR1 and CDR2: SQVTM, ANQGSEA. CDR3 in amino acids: CSVETSGRPGEQYF. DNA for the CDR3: TGCAGCGTTGAAACTAGCGGGAGGCCGGGGGAGCAGTACTTC.

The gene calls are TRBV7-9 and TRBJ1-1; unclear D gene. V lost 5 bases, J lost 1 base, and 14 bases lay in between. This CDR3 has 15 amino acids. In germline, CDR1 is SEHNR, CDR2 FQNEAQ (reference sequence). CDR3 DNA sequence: TGTGCCAGCAGCCCTCCGTCGAGAGGGAACACTGAAGCTTTCTTT. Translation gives CASSPPSRGNTEAFF.

CDR3 protein: CASDSGSRTGELFF. As DNA, the CDR3 is TGTGCCAGCGATTCAGGGAGCCGAACCGGGGAGCTGTTTTTT. The chain is built from TRBV7-9 and TRBJ2-2, with D perhaps matching TRBD1 or TRBD2 (5 bases each). The CDR3 has 14 amino acids. Trimming left V 8 bases short and J 5 bases short, with 15 bases between. The germline V gene encodes CDR1 SEHNR and CDR2 FQNEAQ (reference sequence).

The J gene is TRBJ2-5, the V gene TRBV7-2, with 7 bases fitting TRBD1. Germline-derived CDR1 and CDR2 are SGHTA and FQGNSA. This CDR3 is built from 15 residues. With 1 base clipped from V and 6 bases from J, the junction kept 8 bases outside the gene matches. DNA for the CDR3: TGTGCCAGCAGCTTAGAGGGAGACAGGGTACAGACCCAGTACTTC. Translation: CASSLEGDRVQTQYF.

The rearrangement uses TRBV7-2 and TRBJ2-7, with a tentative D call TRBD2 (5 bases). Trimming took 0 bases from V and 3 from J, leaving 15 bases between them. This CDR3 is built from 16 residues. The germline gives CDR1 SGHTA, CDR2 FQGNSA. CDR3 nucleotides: TGTGCCAGCAGCTTAGCAACTAGTAGCCCCCTCTACGAGCAGTACTTC. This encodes CASSLATSSPLYEQYF.

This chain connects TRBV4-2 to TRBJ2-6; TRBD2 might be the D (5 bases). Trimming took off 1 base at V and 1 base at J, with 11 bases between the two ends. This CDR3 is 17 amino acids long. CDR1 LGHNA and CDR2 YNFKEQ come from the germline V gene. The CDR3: CASSQGTGTSGANVLTF. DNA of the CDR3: TGTGCCAGCAGCCAAGGGACGGGAACTTCTGGGGCCAACGTCCTGACTTTC.

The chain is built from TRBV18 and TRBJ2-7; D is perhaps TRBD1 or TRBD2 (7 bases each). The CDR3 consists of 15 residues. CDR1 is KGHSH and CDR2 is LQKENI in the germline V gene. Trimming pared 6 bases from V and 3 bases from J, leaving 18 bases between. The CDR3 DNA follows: TGTGCCAGCTCTCTCACTCAGGGGGGGTACTACGAGCAGTACTTC. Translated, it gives CASSLTQGGYYEQYF.

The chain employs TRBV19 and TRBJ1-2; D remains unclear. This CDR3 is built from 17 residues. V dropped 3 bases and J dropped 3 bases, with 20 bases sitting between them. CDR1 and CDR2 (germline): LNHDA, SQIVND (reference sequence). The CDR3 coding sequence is TGTGCCAGTAGTATCCCACCAGCGGTCAGGCGGGACTATGGCTACACCTTC. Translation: CASSIPPAVRRDYGYTF. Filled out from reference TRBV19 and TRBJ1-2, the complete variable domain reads DGGITQSPKYLFRKEGQNVTLSCEQNLNHDAMYWYRQDPGQGLRLIYYSQIVNDFQKGDIAEGYSVSREKKESFPLTVTSAQKNPTAFYLCASSIPPAVRRDYGYTFGSGTRLTVV.

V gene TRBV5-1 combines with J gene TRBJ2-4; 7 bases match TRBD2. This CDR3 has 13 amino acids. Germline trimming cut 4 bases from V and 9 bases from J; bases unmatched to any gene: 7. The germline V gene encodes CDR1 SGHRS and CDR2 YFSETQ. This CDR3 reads CASSKTSESIQYF. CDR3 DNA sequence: TGCGCCAGCAGCAAAACTAGCGAGAGCATTCAGTACTTC.